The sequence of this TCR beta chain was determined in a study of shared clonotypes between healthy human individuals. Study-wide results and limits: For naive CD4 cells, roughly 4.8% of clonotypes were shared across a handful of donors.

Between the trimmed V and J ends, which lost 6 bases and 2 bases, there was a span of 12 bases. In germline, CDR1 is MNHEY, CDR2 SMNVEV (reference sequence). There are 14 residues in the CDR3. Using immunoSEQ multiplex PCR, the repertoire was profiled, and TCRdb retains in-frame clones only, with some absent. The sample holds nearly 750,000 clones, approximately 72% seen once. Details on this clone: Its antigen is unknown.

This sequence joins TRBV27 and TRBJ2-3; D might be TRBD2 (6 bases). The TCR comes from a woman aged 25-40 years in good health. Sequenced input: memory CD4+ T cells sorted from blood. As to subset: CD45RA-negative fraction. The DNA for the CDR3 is TGTGCCAGCAGGCCGGGACTTTTCACAGATACGCAGTATTTT. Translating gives CASRPGLFTDTQYF.